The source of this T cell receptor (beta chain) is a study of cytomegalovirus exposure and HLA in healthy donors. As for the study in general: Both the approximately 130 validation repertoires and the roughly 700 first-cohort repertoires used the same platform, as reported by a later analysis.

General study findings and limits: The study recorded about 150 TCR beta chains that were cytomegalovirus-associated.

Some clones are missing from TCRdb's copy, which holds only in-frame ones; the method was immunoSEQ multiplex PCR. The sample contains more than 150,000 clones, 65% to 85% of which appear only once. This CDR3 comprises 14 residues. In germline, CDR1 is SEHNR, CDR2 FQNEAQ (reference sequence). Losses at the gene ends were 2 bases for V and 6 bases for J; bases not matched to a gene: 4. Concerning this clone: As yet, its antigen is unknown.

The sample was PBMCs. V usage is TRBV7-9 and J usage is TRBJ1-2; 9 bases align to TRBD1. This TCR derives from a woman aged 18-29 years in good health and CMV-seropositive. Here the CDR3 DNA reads TGTGCCAGCAGCTTACCCCGGGACAGGGATGGCTACACCTTC. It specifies CASSLPRDRDGYTF. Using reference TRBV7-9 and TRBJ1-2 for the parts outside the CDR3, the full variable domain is DTGVSQNPRHKITKRGQNVTFRCDPISEHNRLYWYRQTLGQGPEFLTYFQNEAQLEKSRLLSDRFSAERPKGSFSTLEIQRTEQGDSAMYLCASSLPRDRDGYTFGSGTRLTVV.